This paragraph covers one T cell receptor (beta chain) sequence. Its antigen is unidentified. This CDR3 comprises 16 residues. The germline gives CDR1 SGHTA, CDR2 FQGNSA. After removal of 1 base from V and 12 bases from J, the junction contained 9 bases not matched to a gene. The sample originates from a study of cytomegalovirus exposure and HLA in healthy donors. Study-wide results and caveats: That first-cohort TCR clusters tended to co-occur in the approximately 120 validation repertoires was found in a later analysis.

Clones were sequenced by immunoSEQ multiplex PCR, and TCRdb holds only the in-frame ones, with some missing. Here the sample spans 55,000 to 75,000 clones, 90% to 96% being singletons. Sequencing input: PBMCs. The TCR was taken from a woman aged 18-29 years in good health and CMV-seronegative. The V gene is TRBV7-2, the J gene TRBJ2-1; TRBD2 aligns across 13 bases. CDR3 in amino acids: CASSLGGTSGKVGQFF. CDR3 nucleotides: TGTGCCAGCAGCTTAGGGGGGACTAGCGGGAAAGTCGGGCAGTTCTTC.